The TCR beta chain described here comes from a study of blood T cells in healthy people across ages. A second PCR of roughly 7 to 11 cycles used a sample-barcoded 5' primer and a J-beta primer mix. Using its own MiXCR run on the 5' RACE reads, TCRdb lists one record per CDR3 protein. The data show approximately 820,000 distinct CDR3 sequences, roughly 44% seen once. CDR3 length: 16 amino acids. Germline trimming cut 4 bases from V and 5 bases from J; bases unmatched to any gene: 10. Germline V lookup: CDR1 SGHTS, CDR2 YDEGEE. Turning to this clonotype: The antigen remains unidentified.

Findings of the study overall: The percentage of naive T cells correlated strongly with TCR beta diversity.

Sequencing input: blood. This receptor was taken from a man in his sixties in good health. The chain carries TRBV5-8 and TRBJ2-5, with 11 bases fitting TRBD2. CDR3 sequence reads: CASSPLLAGVPETQYF. CDR3 coding DNA: TGTGCCAGCAGCCCCCTACTAGCGGGGGTACCTGAGACCCAGTACTTC.